The T cell receptor (beta chain) described here comes from a study of CXCR3-negative and CXCR3-positive naive CD8 T cells. 5' RACE that incorporated UMI labels was used to prepare the TRB cDNA libraries. With the 5' RACE reads reprocessed, TCRdb shows one record per CDR3 protein and no DNA. This listing includes under 7,000 distinct CDR3 sequences. About this clonotype itself: What it binds is unknown.

Germline CDR1 is SQVTM and CDR2 is ANQGSEA. The CDR3 is 15 amino acids. Study-level points and caveats: When CXCR3-positive naive cells were set against CXCR3-negative naive cells, the former had more hydrophobic TRB CDR3s. Diversity proved comparably high across both naive subsets and much lower in memory CD8+ cells. In naive cells, CXCR3-negative and CXCR3-positive subsets had similar TRBV-TRBJ usage; memory cells differed.

Identification of naive CD8+ T cells rested on CD45RO-CCR7+CD27+CD95- status. The genes are TRBV29-1 and TRBJ2-1; TCRdb's assignment of TRBD2 cannot be checked, as there is no DNA. Sample: naive CXCR3+ CD8+ T cells from blood. Stated subset: CD45RO-CCR7+CD27+CD95- naive CD8+ T cells expressing CXCR3 (TNR3+). This receptor was obtained from a human donor in good health. Some clones in this sample may be carry-over from other donors' samples. Here the CDR3 reads CSVDSGLAGVNEQFF.